The source of this T cell receptor beta chain is a study of shared clonotypes between healthy human individuals (dated by TCRdb to about 2020). Describing the broader study: A few men and a couple of women, aged 18 to 49 years, made up the cohort. For each donor, CD4 naive and CD4 memory were each given three plates, CD8 naive was given two plates, and CD8 memory was given one plate. The study deeply sequenced blood TCR repertoires of several healthy adults to estimate repertoire size and the extent of clonotype sharing between individuals. Different laboratories and diverse techniques were used to prepare libraries and sequence TCR repertoires, to increase sequencing depth and limit assay-specific biases. Each donor's leukapheresis produced roughly between roughly 0.9 and 8.9 billion PBMCs. Overall study outcomes, separate from this receptor: Larger estimated clonotype richness was generally found for naive subsets than for memory subsets. Clonotypes shared by all four sorted-subset donors showed higher generation probabilities than non-shared clonotypes. Even with the large sequencing depth, rarefaction of the sorted-subset datasets indicated that sequencing was incomplete. Across a few donors, approximately 5% of naive CD4, approximately 3.6% of naive CD8, about 2% of memory CD4, and around 0.4% of memory CD8 clonotypes were shared. Sampling was limited to blood, and TCR repertoires in tissue likely differ from TCR repertoires in blood. Pairwise subsampling indicated that sequencing depth was expected to affect the degree of clonotype sharing among donors. The genetic and exposure-history diversity represented was limited by the small number of donors.

Trimming costs V 3 bases and J 3 bases, and their ends lie 17 bases apart. The CDR3 spans 16 residues, from the cysteine through the phenylalanine. The read is trimmed to its CDR3 DNA, 48 bases read in frame from base 1. CDR1 and CDR2 (MDHEN, SYDVKM) derive from the germline V gene. The donors were healthy, HIV-negative adults with no recently reported acute infections or vaccinations. Every donor was a Caucasian adult residing in Nashville, Tennessee, USA. CD4+ T cells were enriched by magnetic negative selection, after which naive cells were positively selected on CD45RA and the negative fraction was taken as the memory subset. Blood was collected by leukapheresis, and PBMCs were isolated by Ficoll-Histopaque density gradient centrifugation and then cryopreserved in liquid nitrogen vapor phase. Analytical flow cytometry was used to check the purity and quantity of each magnetically sorted T cell population. Each sorted fraction had its genomic DNA isolated and then quantified by UV absorbance on a Nanodrop 2000c.

Using the deep immunoSEQ assay, multiplex PCR amplified TCR CDR3 regions from genomic DNA. Extracted genomic DNA from each cell subset was distributed evenly across all wells of several immunoSEQ 96-well plates, and each plate was treated as a replicate. Each replicate PCR for sorted subsets received about 210 ng genomic DNA, equal to 28,000 or so T cell genomes. The purified libraries were quantified using a Qubit 3.0 fluorometer, sized with a Bioanalyzer 2100, and then quantified again using the KAPA Library Quantification kit. Each immunoSEQ 96-well plate was sequenced on its own single-read 150-cycle Illumina NextSeq 550 flow cell. Under the source paper's analysis protocol: The immunoSEQ output contained only junctional sequences without quality scores, so filtering could not match that applied to full-length reads. Sequences were annotated with PyIR, a Python wrapper for IgBLAST v1.9, using IMGT germline references to assign V/J genes and CDR3. Reads with weak V/J assignments (E-value above 1e-6), missing CDR3, stop codons, out-of-frame junctions, or ambiguous translated residues were removed. V3J clonotypes were defined as sequences sharing an identical inferred V gene, J gene, and CDR3 amino acid sequence. Percentage overlap between repertoires was calculated by dividing the number of shared unique clonotypes by the size of the smaller repertoire. Repertoire richness was assessed with RTK rarefaction, the Chao1 estimator, and Recon v2.1 estimates of unobserved clonotypes. Generation probabilities for all TCRbeta clonotypes obtained by the gDNA method from a handful of donors were computed using OLGA. TCRdb took over this immuneACCESS table, retaining in-frame rearrangements with V and J assigned. Such tables are incomplete; in checked studies, under half of the missing clones stem from an unresolved V gene, and the remainder is unexplained. From that table come the V and J calls and clone size; the DNA was used to work out D and trimming. The sample contains just over 2,000,000 clones, roughly 94% of them found a single time. The leading ten clones occupy 0.13% of the sample.

On this clone: It has no known antigen specificity. No quality values exist for individual bases; no much larger clone is one base distant.

The chain was built from TRBV28 and TRBJ2-5, with a weak D call of TRBD2 (5 bases match). The sequenced sample consisted of naive CD4+ T cells sorted from blood. Interpreted using the paper, the cell subset or site label stands for: CD45RA+ positively selected. The TCR sequence derives from a man aged 18 to 30 in good health. The CDR3 region: CASSFLAERLKETQYF. The nucleotide sequence is given as TGTGCCAGCAGTTTTCTTGCGGAGCGGTTAAAAGAGACCCAGTACTTC.